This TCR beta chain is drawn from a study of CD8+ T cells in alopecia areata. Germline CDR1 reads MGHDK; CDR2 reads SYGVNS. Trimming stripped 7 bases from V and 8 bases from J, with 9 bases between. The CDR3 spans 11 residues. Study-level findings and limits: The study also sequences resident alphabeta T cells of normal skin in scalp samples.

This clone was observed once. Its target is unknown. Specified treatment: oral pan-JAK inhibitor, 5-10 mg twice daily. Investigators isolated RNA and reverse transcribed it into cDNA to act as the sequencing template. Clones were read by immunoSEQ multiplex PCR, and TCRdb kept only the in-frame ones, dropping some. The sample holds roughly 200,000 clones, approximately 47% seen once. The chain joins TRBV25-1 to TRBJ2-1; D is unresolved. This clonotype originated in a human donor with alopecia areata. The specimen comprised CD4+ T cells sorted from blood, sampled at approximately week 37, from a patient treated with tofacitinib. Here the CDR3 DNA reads TGTGCCAGCAAATCCCTAGATGAGCAGTTCTTC. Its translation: CASKSLDEQFF.